This T cell receptor beta chain was identified in a study of blood T cell repertoires in COVID-19. At the level of the study: Acute and convalescent COVID-19 specimens originated in the United States, Italy and Spain. The analysed material was cDNA or gDNA that came from T cells, B-cell-depleted T cells, or PBMCs.

V was pared by 6 bases and J by 8 bases, with 6 bases of the junction left unmatched. CDR1 SNHLY and CDR2 FYNNEI come from the germline V gene. The CDR3 spans 13 residues. In the study's own analysis: Reference gene primer amplification yielded estimated nucleated cell counts. Assay used: immunoSEQ multiplex PCR; TCRdb lists only in-frame clones, some missing. Clone size and V and J calls were adopted from that table, with D and trimming inferred from the DNA. The sample shows 80,000 to 100,000 clones, approximately 86% of them seen only once. The rearrangement uses TRBV2 and TRBJ1-3, with 8 nucleotides matching TRBD1. The sample comprised peripheral blood. This clonotype originated in a woman older than 75 with acute or convalescent COVID-19. CDR3 in DNA: TGTGCCAGCAGCGACAGGGGTAGGGACACCATATATTTT. Translated: CASSDRGRDTIYF.